These 3 T cell receptor beta chains came from one sample sequenced in a study of CD8+CD57+ T cells in acquired aplastic anemia. Genomic DNA was employed as the template in profiling TCR beta VDJ and CDR3. TCRdb called the reads again in MiXCR, with one record for every CDR3 protein. The sample shows roughly 420,000 distinct CDR3 sequences, 60% to 80% of them seen only once. The specimen sequenced was sorted CD4+, CD8+, or CD8+CD57+ T cells (not recorded which) from PBMCs. The source is a human donor in good health, serving as a control.

This clonotype was detected only a few times. The rearrangement links TRBV6-4 to TRBJ1-2, with no clear D. V was clipped by 4 bases and J by 2 bases, with 14 bases between them. CDR3 length: 15 amino acids. CDR1 is MRHNA and CDR2 is SNTAGT in the germline V gene. Here the CDR3 DNA reads TGTGCCAGCAGTGCTACGTCCGGCGGCAACTATGGCTACACCTTC. Residues: CASSATSGGNYGYTF.

The V and J genes are TRBV29-1 and TRBJ2-5; D uncertain. The CDR3 loop spans 12 amino acids. Germline V gives CDR1 SQVTM, CDR2 ANQGSEA. V gave up 7 bases and J gave up 4 bases, with 13 bases separating them. CDR3 sequence: CSAVTRRETQYF. CDR3 DNA sequence: TGCAGCGCTGTGACGCGGCGAGAGACCCAGTACTTC.

This clonotype was detected a few times. The chain combines TRBV24-1 with TRBJ1-2; D gene ambiguous. The V and J ends lost 4 bases and 4 bases respectively, with 9 bases between them. Germline-derived CDR1 and CDR2 are KGHDR and SFDVKD. The CDR3 totals 13 residues. CDR3 sequence (DNA): TGTGCCACCAGTGAGGAGGGAACCTATGGCTACACCTTC. Protein sequence: CATSEEGTYGYTF.